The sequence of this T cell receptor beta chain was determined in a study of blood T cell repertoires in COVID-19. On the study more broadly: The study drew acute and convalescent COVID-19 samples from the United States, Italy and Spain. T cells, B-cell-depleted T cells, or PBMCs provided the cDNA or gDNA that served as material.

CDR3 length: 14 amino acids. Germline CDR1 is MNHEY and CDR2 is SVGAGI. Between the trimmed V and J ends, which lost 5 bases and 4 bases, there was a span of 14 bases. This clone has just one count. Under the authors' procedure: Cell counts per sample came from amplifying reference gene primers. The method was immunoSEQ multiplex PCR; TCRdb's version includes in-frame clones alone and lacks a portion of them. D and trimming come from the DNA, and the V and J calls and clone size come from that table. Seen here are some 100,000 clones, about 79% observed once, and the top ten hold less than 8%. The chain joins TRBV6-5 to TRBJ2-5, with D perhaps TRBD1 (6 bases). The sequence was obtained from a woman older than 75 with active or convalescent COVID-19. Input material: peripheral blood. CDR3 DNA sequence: TGTGCCAGCAGTCCTTCCCCGACAGGAGAGACCCAGTACTTC. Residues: CASSPSPTGETQYF.